Presented here are 9 T cell receptor beta chains from one specimen sequenced in a study of technical replicates of blood from a handful of donors (dated by TCRdb to about 2017). Library preparation used the immunoSEQ multiplex PCR assay. This immuneACCESS table, as held by TCRdb, lists in-frame sequences with V and J called but not all clones. Of the missing ones, under half trace to an unresolved V gene in checked studies; the others have no known cause. This sample comprises roughly 79,000 clones, around 95% of them detected only once. 0.3% to 0.4% of the sample belongs to the ten largest clones. The material sequenced was T cells isolated from PBMCs. All receptors derive from a human donor in good health.

The V call is TRBV2, the J call TRBJ1-1, with D unresolved. Germline loops: CDR1 SNHLY, CDR2 FYNNEI. Between the trimmed V and J ends, which lost 11 bases and 1 base, there was a span of 20 bases. The length of the CDR3 is 15 residues. The CDR3 DNA is TGTGCCTTGCCCGGGCGGGCCGGGAGGAACACTGAAGCTTTCTTT. Residues: CALPGRAGRNTEAFF.

The chain couples TRBV5-1 to TRBJ2-3; 16 bases line up with TRBD2. J lost 5 bases, V lost 2 bases, and 14 bases had no gene match. The CDR3 loop spans 20 amino acids. CDR1 SGHRS and CDR2 YFSETQ come from the germline V gene. This CDR3 is CASSFRGLAGGLEVIDTQYF. CDR3 in DNA: TGCGCCAGCAGCTTCCGGGGACTAGCGGGAGGGCTCGAGGTGATAGATACGCAGTATTTT.

The chain has TRBV5-3 and TRBJ2-2, with D possibly being TRBD2 (6 bases). TRBV5-3 is treated as an ORF (open reading frame) with a function not yet certain. This CDR3 spans 15 amino acids. The V end lost 0 bases, the J end lost 5 bases, and 11 bases lay between the germline ends. CDR3 residues: CARSLAGEGTGELFF. In nucleotides, the CDR3 is TGTGCCAGAAGCTTGGCGGGAGAAGGGACCGGGGAGCTGTTTTTT.

This chain joins TRBV27 and TRBJ2-1, with D possibly matching TRBD2 (5 bases). There are 15 residues in the CDR3. Germline V gene data show CDR1 as MNHEY and CDR2 as SMNVEV (reference sequence). Trimming stripped 10 bases from V and 7 bases from J, with 23 bases between. In nucleotides, the CDR3 is TGTGCCACTTCTCCCGGAGGAGGTCGATATAATGAGCAGTTCTTC. The encoded protein is CATSPGGGRYNEQFF.

This chain uses TRBV6-5 with TRBJ1-1; D gene ambiguous. With 4 bases removed from V and 1 base from J, the gap between germline ends came to 7 bases. The CDR3 is made up of 13 amino acids. The germline gives CDR1 MNHEY, CDR2 SVGAGI. Here the CDR3 DNA reads TGTGCCAGCAGTTCTACAGAGAACACTGAAGCTTTCTTT. Encoded protein: CASSSTENTEAFF.

The J gene is TRBJ2-7, the V gene TRBV2; 8 nucleotides agree with TRBD1. The V gene end was trimmed by 6 bases and the J gene end by 1 base; junction bases not matched to a gene: 17. The CDR3 has 18 amino acids. Germline V CDR1 and CDR2: SNHLY, FYNNEI. CDR3 amino acids: CASSSTPWGTGFSYEQYF. CDR3 nucleotides: TGTGCCAGCAGCAGCACCCCATGGGGGACAGGCTTTTCCTACGAGCAGTACTTC.

The V gene is TRBV9, the J gene TRBJ1-1; D call uncertain. CDR1 is SGDLS, CDR2 YYNGEE, per germline. Trimming removed 0 bases from V and 6 bases from J, with 9 bases in between. The CDR3 has 13 residues. The CDR3 DNA reads TGTGCCAGCAGCGTAGCTACACTATCTGAAGCTTTCTTT. Its protein product is CASSVATLSEAFF. Full variable domain (remainder filled in from reference TRBV9 and TRBJ1-1): DSGVTQTPKHLITATGQRVTLRCSPRSGDLSVYWYQQSLDQGLQFLIQYYNGEERAKGNILERFSAQQFPDLHSELNLSSLELGDSALYFCASSVATLSEAFFGQGTRLTVV.

This chain uses TRBV9 with TRBJ1-4; 7 bases are shared with TRBD1. The CDR3 length is 14 residues. The trim removed 1 base at V and 4 bases at J, leaving 1 base unmatched. The germline V gene encodes CDR1 SGDLS and CDR2 YYNGEE. The CDR3 region has the DNA TGTGCCAGCAGCGTATGGGACAGTAATGAAAAACTGTTTTTT. Its translation: CASSVWDSNEKLFF.

V is TRBV27 and J is TRBJ2-2; D is perhaps TRBD2 (6 bases). V was cut by 2 bases and J by 8 bases, with 6 bases left in between. The CDR3 is made up of 12 amino acids. Germline-derived CDR1 and CDR2 are MNHEY and SMNVEV (reference sequence). The CDR3 sequence is CASSLGTGELFF. In DNA, the CDR3 is TGTGCCAGCAGTTTAGGGACTGGGGAGCTGTTTTTT.